The 14 T cell receptor beta chains listed next were all sequenced from one sample in a study of OX40 agonist ivuxolimab in advanced cancers. This table comes from immunoSEQ multiplex PCR, and its TCRdb copy is limited to in-frame clones, with some not included. This repertoire shows under 80,000 clones, more than 75% found once; its top ten account for roughly 0.98%. The sequencing used CD4+ or CD8+ T cells sorted from blood, collected in a trial of the OX40 agonist ivuxolimab. These receptors all come from an adult with an advanced solid tumor such as melanoma, head and neck, liver or kidney cancer.

This sequence joins TRBV18 and TRBJ2-2, with TRBD2 identical over 7 bases. Germline V gene sequence: CDR1 KGHSH, CDR2 LQKENI. The CDR3 is 15 residues long. J was trimmed by 7 bases and V by 0 bases; bases with no gene match: 5. The CDR3 spells CASSPPGGFHGELFF. CDR3 nucleotide sequence: TGTGCCAGCTCACCACCGGGAGGGTTCCACGGGGAGCTGTTTTTT.

This clone was picked up one time. The junction shows a germline mismatch at one end, possibly a read error. The chain carries TRBV5-4 and TRBJ2-7; D not resolved. The CDR3 has 15 amino acids. CDR1 SGHNT and CDR2 YYREEE come from the germline V gene (reference sequence). The CDR3 nucleotides are TGCGCCAGCAGCCCCCGCTTTGGGGATACTTACGAGCAGTACTTC. This encodes CASSPRFGDTYEQYF.

This clone was counted a single time. Written as DNA, the CDR3 is TGTGTCTCGCGGCGGGGGGAGACCCAGTACTTC. Translated: CVSRRGETQYF. This sequence joins TRBV28 and TRBJ2-5, with 7 bases matching TRBD2. Germline CDR1 and CDR2: MDHEN and SYDVKM. The CDR3 is made up of 11 amino acids.

This chain links TRBV4-3 with TRBJ2-3, with 8 bases aligning to TRBD1. This CDR3 spans 15 amino acids. The V gene end was trimmed by 0 bases and the J gene end by 5 bases; junction bases not matched to a gene: 4. Germline CDR1 and CDR2: LGHNA and YSLEER. Written as DNA, the CDR3 is TGCGCCAGCAGCCAAGAGGAGGACAGGGAAGATACGCAGTATTTT. It is translated as CASSQEEDREDTQYF.

The chain uses TRBV6-1 and TRBJ2-5; possible D gene TRBD2, 6 bases. The CDR3 totals 14 residues. Trimming shortened V by 8 bases and J by 0 bases, and 13 bases separated the two germline ends. The germline gives CDR1 MNHNS, CDR2 SASEGT. The CDR3 DNA sequence: TGTGCCAGCCTCCGGGGCGGGAACCAAGAGACCCAGTACTTC. This translates into CASLRGGNQETQYF.

The CDR3 nucleotides read TGTGCCACCCACCGTCCTAAGGGCACCGGGGAGCTGTTTTTT. It is translated as CATHRPKGTGELFF. The rearrangement uses TRBV5-4 and TRBJ2-2; D is unclear. Germline V CDR1 and CDR2: SGHNT, YYREEE (reference sequence). This CDR3 has 14 residues. Trimming cost V 9 bases and J 4 bases, with 16 bases left between them.

This clone was found once. The chain couples TRBV5-1 to TRBJ1-1, with 10 bases matching TRBD1. The ends lost 4 bases at V and 5 bases at J; junction bases unmatched: 5. The CDR3 covers 14 residues. The germline CDR1 and CDR2 sequences are SGHRS and YFSETQ. DNA for the CDR3: TGCGCCAGCAGCAGGGACAGGGGCAAGACTGAAGCTTTCTTT. This sequence encodes CASSRDRGKTEAFF.

V is TRBV7-2 and J is TRBJ2-7, with 8 bases that match TRBD1. The ends lost 5 bases at V and 5 bases at J; junction bases unmatched: 8. Germline loops: CDR1 SGHTA, CDR2 FQGNSA. The CDR3 has 14 residues. The CDR3 coding sequence is TGTGCCAGCAGCAGGACAGGGCGGGAAGACGAGCAGTACTTC. Translated, it gives CASSRTGREDEQYF.

The rearrangement uses TRBV7-9 and TRBJ2-7, with 7 bases matching TRBD2. CDR1 is SEHNR, CDR2 FQNEAQ, per germline (reference sequence). The junction had 11 bases not matched to a gene; V was cut back by 6 bases and J by 6 bases. The CDR3 totals 14 residues. The CDR3 loop reads CASRPEGGVSEQYF. Written as DNA, the CDR3 is TGTGCCAGCAGGCCCGAGGGAGGGGTAAGCGAGCAGTACTTC.

The chain has TRBV19 and TRBJ1-5; D is perhaps TRBD1 (6 bases). V was shortened by 5 bases and J by 11 bases, with 13 bases between the two germline ends. Germline V gene lookup returns CDR1 LNHDA and CDR2 SQIVND (reference sequence). This CDR3 has 12 amino acids. CDR3 sequence: CASSFSGGAQHF. The CDR3 DNA sequence: TGTGCCAGTAGTTTTTCCGGGGGCGCCCAGCATTTT.

The chain is built from TRBV5-1 and TRBJ2-2; D gene uncertain. The germline CDR1 and CDR2 sequences are SGHRS and YFSETQ. The CDR3 sequence is 16 residues long. The germline V and J ends were trimmed by 4 bases and 3 bases, with 16 bases remaining between them. The CDR3 here is CASSSRWVSDTGELFF. The CDR3 nucleotides are TGCGCCAGCAGCAGCCGGTGGGTGTCGGACACCGGGGAGCTGTTTTTT.

The CDR3 spells CSVVAGGYGYTF. CDR3 sequence (DNA): TGCAGCGTTGTGGCAGGGGGCTATGGCTACACCTTC. The chain links TRBV29-1 to TRBJ1-2, with 7 bases lining up with TRBD1. CDR1 is SQVTM, CDR2 ANQGSEA, per germline. Germline trimming cut 4 bases from V and 4 bases from J; bases unmatched to any gene: 3. The CDR3 loop spans 12 amino acids.

This clone was recorded a few times. The rearrangement uses TRBV10-3 and TRBJ2-7, with TRBD1 matching over 8 bases. V was pared by 4 bases and J by 5 bases, with 7 bases of the junction left unmatched. CDR1 ENHRY and CDR2 SYGVKD come from the germline V gene. The CDR3 spans 14 residues. The CDR3 is CAISGDRTGHEQYF. DNA of the CDR3: TGTGCCATCAGTGGGGACAGGACGGGCCACGAGCAGTACTTC.

The DNA of the CDR3 is TGTGCCACCAGCAGAGATCCTAGCGGAGCCTACGAGCAGTACTTC. Amino acids: CATSRDPSGAYEQYF. The chain uses TRBV15 and TRBJ2-7; 7 positions match TRBD2. This CDR3 region has 15 residues. Germline V gene lookup returns CDR1 LNHNV and CDR2 YYDKDF (reference sequence). Trimming cost V 0 bases and J 2 bases; bases outside gene matches: 4.